This TCR beta chain was found in a study of shared clonotypes between healthy human individuals. This was a deep-level run. Generated by immunoSEQ multiplex PCR, the TCRdb table keeps only in-frame clones and is missing some. The sample holds over a million clones, approximately 80% seen once. Germline V gene lookup returns CDR1 SGHTA and CDR2 FQGNSA. The CDR3 has 18 amino acids. V lost 2 bases and J 0 bases, leaving 19 bases between the germline ends. The chain uses TRBV7-2 and TRBJ1-2, with D possibly TRBD1 on 5 matching bases. The sequenced sample was memory CD4+ T cells from PBMCs. The subset: CD45RA-negative fraction. This clonotype originated in a man between 18 and 35 years old in good health. Some clones in this sample may be carry-over from other donors' samples. The CDR3 loop reads CASSLISGNAVANYGYTF. The CDR3 DNA sequence: TGTGCCAGCAGCTTAATTTCAGGGAACGCCGTAGCTAACTATGGCTACACCTTC.